One and the same sample provided the 28 T cell receptor beta chains below, sequenced in a study of cytomegalovirus exposure and HLA in healthy donors. In the PCR, 60 Vbeta and 13 Jbeta primers were used. Sequencing used immunoSEQ multiplex PCR; TCRdb keeps in-frame clones, though not all of them. The table records about 59,000 clones, around 83% of them present only once. The sequenced sample consisted of PBMCs. Every receptor here comes from a human donor in good health.

This clone was counted a single time. CDR3 DNA: TGCGCCAGCAGTACAGACCACTCCTACGAGCAGTACTTC. This sequence encodes CASSTDHSYEQYF. The chain recombines TRBV10-2 with TRBJ2-7; no firm D call. The CDR3 sequence is 13 residues long. From germline, CDR1 is WSHSY and CDR2 SAAADI. The V end lost 5 bases, the J end lost 0 bases, and 8 bases lay between the germline ends.

The gene calls are TRBV28 and TRBJ1-5, with D perhaps matching TRBD1 (5 bases). Trimming removed 6 bases from V and 6 bases from J, with 30 bases in between. Germline-derived CDR1 and CDR2 are MDHEN and SYDVKM. This CDR3 comprises 19 residues. The CDR3 DNA is TGTGCCAGCAGCTCACCCTTTCTCGCGGGGGTCGGGCGGAGTCAGCCCCAGCATTTT. Residues: CASSSPFLAGVGRSQPQHF.

The chain carries TRBV6-6 and TRBJ2-7; 10 bases map to TRBD1. The germline CDR1 and CDR2 sequences are MNHNY and SVGAGI (reference sequence). The V and J ends lost 5 bases and 5 bases, in that order; junction bases with no gene match: 12. The CDR3 is made up of 16 amino acids. CDR3 residues: CASSKPGQGLVNEQYF. CDR3 bases: TGTGCCAGCAGTAAACCGGGACAGGGGTTAGTCAACGAGCAGTACTTC.

V gene TRBV27 combines with J gene TRBJ1-6, with a possible D match to TRBD1 (6 bases). CDR1 is MNHEY and CDR2 is SMNVEV in the germline V gene (reference sequence). This CDR3 has 16 amino acids. Trimming removed 3 bases at V and 7 bases at J, with 16 bases between. In DNA, the CDR3 is TGTGCCAGCAGTTTGACGGCGGGGGGGCTCAATTCACCCCTCCACTTT. This gives the protein CASSLTAGGLNSPLHF.

The chain employs TRBV5-4 and TRBJ1-1; D is uncertain. The CDR3 is 15 residues long. Germline loops: CDR1 SGHNT, CDR2 YYREEE (reference sequence). V was cut by 5 bases and J by 1 base, with 15 bases left in between. DNA of the CDR3: TGTGCCAGCAGTAGAAAGATAAGCGGGAACACTGAAGCTTTCTTT. This codes for CASSRKISGNTEAFF.

This chain joins TRBV6-6 and TRBJ1-2; D unclear. Between the trimmed V and J ends, which lost 2 bases and 3 bases, there was a span of 7 bases. The CDR3 totals 13 residues. Per germline, CDR1 MNHNY and CDR2 SVGAGI (reference sequence). This CDR3 reads CASSYAGYYGYTF. CDR3 coding DNA: TGTGCCAGCAGTTACGCCGGGTACTATGGCTACACCTTC.

The chain recombines TRBV27 with TRBJ1-4; TRBD1 matches at 7 bases. From germline, CDR1 is MNHEY and CDR2 SMNVEV (reference sequence). V was clipped by 4 bases and J by 6 bases; unmatched bases: 2. The CDR3 spans 13 residues. The CDR3 here is CASSYGQDEKLFF. The CDR3 bases are TGTGCCAGCAGTTATGGACAGGATGAAAAACTGTTTTTT. Together with reference TRBV27 and TRBJ1-4, the CDR3 gives the full variable domain: EAQVTQNPRYLITVTGKKLTVTCSQNMNHEYMSWYRQDPGLGLRQIYYSMNVEVTDKGDVPEGYKVSRKEKRNFPLILESPSPNQTSLYFCASSYGQDEKLFFGSGTQLSVL.

The chain recombines TRBV6-6 with TRBJ2-1, with 9 bases that match TRBD2. The CDR3 has 16 residues. Germline lookup yields CDR1 MNHNY and CDR2 SVGAGI (reference sequence). Trimming took 6 bases from V and 3 from J; bases not matched to a gene: 9. This chain's CDR3 is CASSYSTSGVYNEQFF. The CDR3 DNA reads TGTGCCAGCAGCTATTCGACTAGCGGAGTCTACAATGAGCAGTTCTTC.

The J gene is TRBJ2-2, the V gene TRBV2; D unresolved. CDR3 length equals 12 residues. Trimming took off 2 bases at V and 5 bases at J, with 3 bases between the two ends. The V gene's germline CDR1 is SNHLY and CDR2 FYNNEI. In DNA, the CDR3 is TGTGCCAGCAGTGAATCGACCGGGGAGCTGTTTTTT. It translates to CASSESTGELFF.

This clone was seen once. One end of the junction fails to match germline, which may point to a read error. The rearrangement links TRBV19 to TRBJ1-5; D is undetermined. From germline, CDR1 is LNHDA and CDR2 SQIVND (reference sequence). The CDR3 is made up of 14 amino acids. The CDR3 DNA is TGTGCCAGTACCCTTCGAGGTAGTAATCAGCCCCAGAATTTT. Translation: CASTLRGSNQPQNF.

V gene TRBV4-2 combines with J gene TRBJ1-1, with unresolved D. Trimming pared 1 base from V and 5 bases from J, leaving 8 bases between. CDR3 length: 13 amino acids. Germline V lookup: CDR1 LGHNA, CDR2 YNFKEQ. CDR3 protein: CASSQGELTEAFF. The CDR3 coding sequence is TGTGCCAGCAGCCAAGGGGAGTTAACTGAAGCTTTCTTT.

This clone turned up a few times. The genes are TRBV30 and TRBJ1-1; the D gene is possibly TRBD1 (5 bases). The V end lost 5 bases, the J end lost 0 bases, and 7 bases lay between the germline ends. The CDR3 length is 12 residues. Germline-derived CDR1 and CDR2 are GTSNPN and SVGIG (reference sequence). The DNA for the CDR3 is TGTGCCTGGGGGGACTTGAACACTGAAGCTTTCTTT. Encoded protein: CAWGDLNTEAFF. Filled out from reference TRBV30 and TRBJ1-1, the complete variable domain reads SQTIHQWPATLVQPVGSPLSLECTVEGTSNPNLYWYRQAAGRGLQLLFYSVGIGQISSEVPQNLSASRPQDRQFILSSKKLLLSDSGFYLCAWGDLNTEAFFGQGTRLTVV.

V gene TRBV4-2 combines with J gene TRBJ2-7, with 11 bases fitting TRBD2. The CDR3 loop spans 22 amino acids. V trimming: 0 bases; J trimming: 3 bases; junction bases outside the gene matches: 22. The germline V gene has CDR1 LGHNA and CDR2 YNFKEQ. As DNA, the CDR3 is TGTGCCAGCAGCCAAGATCGAAGGTCACGGCTAGCGGGGGGTTTAGGGGTCTACGAGCAGTACTTC. Translated: CASSQDRRSRLAGGLGVYEQYF.

The J gene is TRBJ2-1, the V gene TRBV19, with D possibly TRBD2 on 6 matching bases. With 5 bases removed from V and 4 bases from J, the gap between germline ends came to 12 bases. The CDR3 spans 14 residues. Germline V gives CDR1 LNHDA, CDR2 SQIVND (reference sequence). The CDR3 protein is CASSSREVYNEQFF. The CDR3 region has the DNA TGTGCCAGTAGTTCAAGGGAGGTTTACAATGAGCAGTTCTTC.

The J gene is TRBJ2-5, the V gene TRBV28, with 7 bases fitting TRBD2. In germline, CDR1 is MDHEN, CDR2 SYDVKM. Unmatched junction bases numbered 9, after V lost 6 bases and J lost 5 bases. The CDR3 is 14 amino acids. The CDR3 DNA reads TGTGCCAGCAGAACTCCGGGGGGTATCGAGACCCAGTACTTC. It specifies CASRTPGGIETQYF.

V gene TRBV10-3 combines with J gene TRBJ1-6, with 7 bases aligning to TRBD1. The CDR3 loop spans 18 amino acids. Germline CDR1 is ENHRY and CDR2 is SYGVKD. After removal of 4 bases from V and 10 bases from J, the junction contained 19 bases not matched to a gene. CDR3 sequence: CAISATLTGVKRESPLHF. The CDR3 coding sequence is TGTGCCATCAGTGCGACCTTAACAGGGGTAAAACGGGAATCACCCCTCCACTTT.

This rearrangement joins TRBV5-1 to TRBJ2-5; 7 bases align to TRBD1. Germline assignment: CDR1 SGHRS and CDR2 YFSETQ. V lost 0 bases and J lost 3; bases outside the gene matches: 2. This CDR3 region has 14 residues. The CDR3 reads CASSLATGEETQYF. The CDR3 DNA reads as TGCGCCAGCAGCTTGGCCACAGGGGAAGAGACCCAGTACTTC.

This chain uses TRBV4-3 with TRBJ2-5; the D gene is possibly TRBD1 (7 bases). This CDR3 has 14 residues. Trimming shortened V by 4 bases and J by 4 bases, and 13 bases separated the two germline ends. Germline loops: CDR1 LGHNA, CDR2 YSLEER. CDR3 in amino acids: CASSRHRGGETQYF. The CDR3 nucleotides are TGCGCCAGCAGCCGCCACAGGGGAGGAGAGACCCAGTACTTC.

This clone has a single count. This chain links TRBV11-2 with TRBJ2-7; 12 positions match TRBD2. Trimming cost V 3 bases and J 1 base; bases outside gene matches: 4. Germline CDR1 is SGHAT and CDR2 is FQNNGV. The CDR3 has 16 residues. For the CDR3, the DNA is TGTGCCAGCAGCTTCGGGACTAGCGGGTGGTCCTACGAGCAGTACTTC. It specifies CASSFGTSGWSYEQYF. The variable domain in full, completed from reference TRBV11-2 and TRBJ2-7, reads EAGVAQSPRYKIIEKRQSVAFWCNPISGHATLYWYQQILGQGPKLLIQFQNNGVVDDSQLPKDRFSAERLKGVDSTLKIQPAKLEDSAVYLCASSFGTSGWSYEQYFGPGTRLTVT.

The chain has TRBV7-6 and TRBJ2-1; TRBD2 aligns across 11 bases. CDR1 SGHVS and CDR2 FNYEAQ come from the germline V gene. The CDR3 runs to 16 residues. The trim removed 5 bases at V and 10 bases at J, leaving 13 bases unmatched. CDR3 amino acids: CASSITGTSGIGEQFF. CDR3 in DNA: TGTGCCAGCAGCATCACCGGGACTAGCGGCATAGGGGAGCAGTTCTTC.

This chain connects TRBV4-3 to TRBJ2-7; 11 nucleotides agree with TRBD2. Trimming cost V 3 bases and J 3 bases; bases outside gene matches: 7. CDR3 length: 16 amino acids. Per germline, CDR1 LGHNA and CDR2 YSLEER. CDR3 DNA: TGCGCCAGCAGCCAGTTACTAGCGGGAGTTCGCTACGAGCAGTACTTC. Translated, it gives CASSQLLAGVRYEQYF.

The V and J genes are TRBV25-1 and TRBJ2-4; D is ambiguous. With 4 bases removed from V and 6 bases from J, the gap between germline ends came to 7 bases. The CDR3 runs 12 residues. The germline CDR1 and CDR2 sequences are MGHDK and SYGVNS. CDR3 residues: CASSVSRNIQYF. In nucleotides, the CDR3 is TGTGCCAGCAGTGTCTCCAGAAACATTCAGTACTTC.

CDR3 protein: CASSLDSGRSTDTQYF. The CDR3 region has the DNA TGTGCCAGCAGTCTCGATAGCGGGAGGAGCACAGATACGCAGTATTTT. V gene TRBV28 combines with J gene TRBJ2-3, with 10 bases that match TRBD2. J lost 0 bases, V lost 5 bases, and 5 bases had no gene match. Germline loops: CDR1 MDHEN, CDR2 SYDVKM. This CDR3 is built from 16 residues.

The V call is TRBV7-8, the J call TRBJ1-1; 7 bases are a match to TRBD1. The CDR3 runs 14 residues. Trimming removed 5 bases from V and 1 base from J; junction bases left unmatched: 4. Germline V lookup: CDR1 SGHVS, CDR2 FQNEAQ. The CDR3 DNA follows: TGTGCCAGCAGCGCCGGGACAGAGAACACTGAAGCTTTCTTT. Translating it yields CASSAGTENTEAFF.

This sequence joins TRBV2 and TRBJ2-3, with 9 bases fitting TRBD2. Germline values: CDR1 SNHLY, CDR2 FYNNEI. The CDR3 covers 16 residues. Losses at the gene ends were 3 bases for V and 6 bases for J; bases not matched to a gene: 10. The CDR3 reads CASSDIGRGGPDTQYF. DNA of the CDR3: TGTGCCAGCAGTGATATAGGGCGGGGGGGCCCGGATACGCAGTATTTT.

The genes are TRBV7-8 and TRBJ2-3, with 7 bases lining up with TRBD2. Germline V gene sequence: CDR1 SGHVS, CDR2 FQNEAQ. After removal of 1 base from V and 2 bases from J, the junction contained 3 bases not matched to a gene. The CDR3 has 15 amino acids. The CDR3 reads CASSLGRGDTDTQYF. The CDR3 DNA sequence: TGTGCCAGCAGCTTAGGTCGGGGGGACACAGATACGCAGTATTTT.

The rearrangement uses TRBV29-1 and TRBJ2-5; weak D call: TRBD1 (5 bases). The CDR3 has 11 residues. From germline, CDR1 is SQVTM and CDR2 ANQGSEA. The V and J ends lost 4 bases and 5 bases respectively, with 8 bases between them. CDR3 DNA sequence: TGCAGCGTTGTGGCAGGGGAGACCCAGTACTTC. Encoded protein: CSVVAGETQYF.

V usage is TRBV7-2 and J usage is TRBJ1-6; 9 nucleotides agree with TRBD1. V lost 5 bases to trimming and J lost 7 bases; unmatched junction nucleotides: 6. The germline CDR1 and CDR2 sequences are SGHTA and FQGNSA. The CDR3 length is 15 residues. The CDR3 loop reads CASSRGTGQNSPLHF. The CDR3 nucleotides are TGTGCCAGCAGCCGAGGGACAGGGCAAAATTCACCCCTCCACTTT.